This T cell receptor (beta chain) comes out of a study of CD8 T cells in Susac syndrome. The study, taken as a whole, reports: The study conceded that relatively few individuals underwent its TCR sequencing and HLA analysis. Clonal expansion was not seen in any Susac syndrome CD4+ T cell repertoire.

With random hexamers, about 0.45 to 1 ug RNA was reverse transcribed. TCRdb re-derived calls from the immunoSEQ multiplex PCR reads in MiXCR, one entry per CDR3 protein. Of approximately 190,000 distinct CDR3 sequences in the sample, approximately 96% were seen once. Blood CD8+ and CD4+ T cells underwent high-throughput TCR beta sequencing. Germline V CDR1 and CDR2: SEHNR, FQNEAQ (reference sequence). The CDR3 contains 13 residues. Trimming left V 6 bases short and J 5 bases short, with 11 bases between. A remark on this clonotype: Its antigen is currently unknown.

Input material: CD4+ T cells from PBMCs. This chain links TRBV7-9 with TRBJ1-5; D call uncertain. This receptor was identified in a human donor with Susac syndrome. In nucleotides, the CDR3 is TGTGCCAGCAGTCGCCGTTCCGATCAGCCCCAGCATTTT. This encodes CASSRRSDQPQHF.